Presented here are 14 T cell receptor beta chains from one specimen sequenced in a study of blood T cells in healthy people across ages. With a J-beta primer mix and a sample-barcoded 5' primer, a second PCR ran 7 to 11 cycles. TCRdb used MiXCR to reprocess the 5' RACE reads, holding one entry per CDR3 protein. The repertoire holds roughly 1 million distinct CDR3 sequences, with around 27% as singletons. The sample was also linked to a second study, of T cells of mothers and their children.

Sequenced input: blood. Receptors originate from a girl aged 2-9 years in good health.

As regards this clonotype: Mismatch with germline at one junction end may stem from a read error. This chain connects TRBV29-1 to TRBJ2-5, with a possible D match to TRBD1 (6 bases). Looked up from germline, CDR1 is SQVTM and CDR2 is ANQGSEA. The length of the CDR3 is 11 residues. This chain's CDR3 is CSVRRGTGKSF. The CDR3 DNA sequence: TGCAGCGTCCGAAGGGGGACCGGGAAGTCCTTC.

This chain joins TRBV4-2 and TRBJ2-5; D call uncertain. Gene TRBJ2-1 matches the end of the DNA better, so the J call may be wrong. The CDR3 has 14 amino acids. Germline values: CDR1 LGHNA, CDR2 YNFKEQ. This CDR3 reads CASSQRDLTNEQFF. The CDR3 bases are TGTGCCAGCAGCCAAAGGGATCTTACCAACGAGCAGTTCTTC.

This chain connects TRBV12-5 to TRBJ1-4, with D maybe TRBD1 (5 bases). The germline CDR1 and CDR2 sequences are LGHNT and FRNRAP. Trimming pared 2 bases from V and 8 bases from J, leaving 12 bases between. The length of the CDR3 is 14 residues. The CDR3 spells CASGLLGVGEKLFF. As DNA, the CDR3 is TGTGCTAGTGGTTTGCTAGGGGTTGGGGAAAAACTGTTTTTT.

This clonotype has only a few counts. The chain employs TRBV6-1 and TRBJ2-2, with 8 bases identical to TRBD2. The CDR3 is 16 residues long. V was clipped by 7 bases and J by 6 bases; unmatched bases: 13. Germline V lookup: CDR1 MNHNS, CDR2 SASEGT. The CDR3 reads CASTPFAGGESGELFF. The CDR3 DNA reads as TGTGCCAGCACTCCCTTCGCGGGGGGAGAATCCGGGGAGCTGTTTTTT.

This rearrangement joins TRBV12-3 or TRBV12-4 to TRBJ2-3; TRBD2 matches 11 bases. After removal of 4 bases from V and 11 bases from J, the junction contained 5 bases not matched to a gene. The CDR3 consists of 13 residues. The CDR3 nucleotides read TGTGCCAGCAGTTCGGTCACTAGCGGGGGGCAGTATTTT. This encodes CASSSVTSGGQYF.

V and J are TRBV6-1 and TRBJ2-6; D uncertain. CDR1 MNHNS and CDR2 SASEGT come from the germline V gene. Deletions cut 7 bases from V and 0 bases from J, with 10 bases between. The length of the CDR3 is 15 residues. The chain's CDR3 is CASNDITSGANVLTF. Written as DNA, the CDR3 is TGTGCCAGCAACGATATAACCTCTGGGGCCAACGTCCTGACTTTC.

In DNA form, the CDR3 reads TGTGCCAGCTCCAAACGCCTAGCGGGAGGGAAGGCCGAGCAGTACTTC. It specifies CASSKRLAGGKAEQYF. The chain uses TRBV27 and TRBJ2-7; 12 bases map to TRBD2. There are 16 residues in the CDR3. With V trimmed by 8 bases and J by 6 bases, 14 bases remained unmatched. Germline-derived CDR1 and CDR2 are MNHEY and SMNVEV (reference sequence).

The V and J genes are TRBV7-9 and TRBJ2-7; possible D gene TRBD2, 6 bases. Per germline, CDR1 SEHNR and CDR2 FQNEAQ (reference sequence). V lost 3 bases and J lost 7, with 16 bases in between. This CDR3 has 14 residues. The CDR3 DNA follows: TGTGCCAGCAGCTTGGGTAGCGGCCAGAGGGAGCAGTACTTC. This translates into CASSLGSGQREQYF. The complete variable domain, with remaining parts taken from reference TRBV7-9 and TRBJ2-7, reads DTGVSQNPRHKITKRGQNVTFRCDPISEHNRLYWYRQTLGQGPEFLTYFQNEAQLEKSRLLSDRFSAERPKGSFSTLEIQRTEQGDSAMYLCASSLGSGQREQYFGPGTRLTVT.

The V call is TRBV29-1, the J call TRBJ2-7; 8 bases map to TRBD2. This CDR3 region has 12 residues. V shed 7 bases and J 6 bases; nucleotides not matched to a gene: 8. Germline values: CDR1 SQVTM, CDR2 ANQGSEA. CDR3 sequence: CSAGNRGGEQYF. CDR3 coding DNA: TGCAGCGCTGGAAATCGGGGGGGCGAGCAGTACTTC.

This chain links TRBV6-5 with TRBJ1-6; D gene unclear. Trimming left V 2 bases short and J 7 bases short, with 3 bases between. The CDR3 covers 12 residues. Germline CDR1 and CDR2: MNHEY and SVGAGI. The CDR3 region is CASSYTNSPLHF. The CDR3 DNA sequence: TGTGCCAGCAGTTACACGAATTCACCCCTCCACTTT.

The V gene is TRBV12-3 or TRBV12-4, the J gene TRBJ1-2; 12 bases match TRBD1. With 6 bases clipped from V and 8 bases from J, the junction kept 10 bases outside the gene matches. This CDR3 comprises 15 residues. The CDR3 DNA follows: TGTGCCAGCAGAGGGACAGGGGGCGCGTTTCAGGGCTACACCTTC. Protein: CASRGTGGAFQGYTF.

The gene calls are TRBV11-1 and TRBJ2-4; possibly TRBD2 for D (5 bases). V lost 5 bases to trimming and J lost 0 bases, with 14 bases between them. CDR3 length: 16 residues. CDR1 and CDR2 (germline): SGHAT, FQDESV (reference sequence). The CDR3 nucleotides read TGTGCCAGCAGCCCCCCAGCGGTATTAGCCAAAAACATTCAGTACTTC. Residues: CASSPPAVLAKNIQYF. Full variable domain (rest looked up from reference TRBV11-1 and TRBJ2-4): EAEVAQSPRYKITEKSQAVAFWCDPISGHATLYWYRQILGQGPELLVQFQDESVVDDSQLPKDRFSAERLKGVDSTLKIQPAELGDSAMYLCASSPPAVLAKNIQYFGAGTRLSVL.

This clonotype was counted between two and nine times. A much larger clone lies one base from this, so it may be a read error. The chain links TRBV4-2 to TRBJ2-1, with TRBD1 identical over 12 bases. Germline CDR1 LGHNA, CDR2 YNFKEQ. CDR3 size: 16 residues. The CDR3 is CASSQDSGTGGNGQFF. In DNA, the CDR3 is TGTGCCAGCAGCCAAGATTCGGGGACAGGGGGCAATGGGCAGTTCTTC.

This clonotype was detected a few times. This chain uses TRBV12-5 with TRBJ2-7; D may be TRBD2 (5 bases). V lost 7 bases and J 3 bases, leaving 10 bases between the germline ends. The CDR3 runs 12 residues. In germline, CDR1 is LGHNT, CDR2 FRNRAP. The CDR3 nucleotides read TGTGCTAGTGAAGGACTGGTCTACGAGCAGTACTTC. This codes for CASEGLVYEQYF. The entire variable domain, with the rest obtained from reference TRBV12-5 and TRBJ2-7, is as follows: DARVTQTPRHKVTEMGQEVTMRCQPILGHNTVFWYRQTMMQGLELLAYFRNRAPLDDSGMPKDRFSAEMPDATLATLKIQPSEPRDSAVYFCASEGLVYEQYFGPGTRLTVT.